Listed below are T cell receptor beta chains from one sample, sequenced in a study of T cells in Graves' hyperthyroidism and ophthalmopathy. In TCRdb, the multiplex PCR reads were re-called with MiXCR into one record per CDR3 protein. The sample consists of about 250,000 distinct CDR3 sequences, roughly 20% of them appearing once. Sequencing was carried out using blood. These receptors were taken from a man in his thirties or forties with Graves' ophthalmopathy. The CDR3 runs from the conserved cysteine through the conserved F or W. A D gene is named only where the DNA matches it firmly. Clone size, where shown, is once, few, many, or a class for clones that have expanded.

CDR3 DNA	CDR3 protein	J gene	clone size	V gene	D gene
TGTGCCAGCAGCGTCCAGAACACTGAAGCTTTCTTT	CASSVQNTEAFF	TRBJ1-1	.	TRBV28	.
TGTGCTAGTGGTTTGGGGAGAATCTACGAGCAGTACTTC	CASGLGRIYEQYF	TRBJ2-7	.	TRBV12-5	.
TGCGCCAGCAGTGAAGGTCAGGGGCACAATGAGCAGTTCTTC	CASSEGQGHNEQFF	TRBJ2-1	.	TRBV10-1	.
TGCAGCGTTACTTCGGGGGTTTTAAGGAATGAGCAGTTCTTC	CSVTSGVLRNEQFF	TRBJ2-1	many	TRBV29-1	.
TGTGCCAGCAGCTTGCGAGAGACCCTAAGCACAGATACGCAGTATTTT	CASSLRETLSTDTQYF	TRBJ2-3	many	TRBV5-5	.
TGTGCCAGCAGCTTAGTGGGACTAGCGGACAATGAGCAGTTCTTC	CASSLVGLADNEQFF	TRBJ2-1	.	TRBV7-2	TRBD2
TGCGCCAGCAGCTTGGCCCTTGTTCCAGGACTAAAAAATGAGCAGTTCTTC	CASSLALVPGLKNEQFF	TRBJ2-1	many	TRBV5-1	.
TGTGCCAGCAGCCCCCCGACAGCGCCTCACACTGAAGCTTTCTTT	CASSPPTAPHTEAFF	TRBJ1-1	many	TRBV11-2	.
TGTGCTGGCGAGGGGGTTGCAACTAATGAAAAACTGTTTTTT	CAGEGVATNEKLFF	TRBJ1-4	.	TRBV30	.
TGTGCCAGTAGCCTAAAGGACGGCCACAATCAGCCCCAGCATTTT	CASSLKDGHNQPQHF	TRBJ1-5	.	TRBV19	.
TGTGCCACCAGCAGAGATCCGACTCTTTACGAGCAGTACTTC	CATSRDPTLYEQYF	TRBJ2-7	many	TRBV15	.
TGTGCCAGCTCATCGCACAATGAGCAGTTCTTC	CASSSHNEQFF	TRBJ2-1	many	TRBV18	.
TGTGCCAGCAGCTACGATGACTATGGCATTCAGTACTTC	CASSYDDYGIQYF	TRBJ2-4	.	TRBV7-9	.
TGTGCCTGGAGTGTACAGGGTAGGAGAGACACTGAAGCTTTCTTT	CAWSVQGRRDTEAFF	TRBJ1-1	many	TRBV30	.
TGTGCCAGCAGTTCGGGATTCAACACTGAAGCTTTCTTT	CASSSGFNTEAFF	TRBJ1-1	few	TRBV12-3/TRBV12-4	.
TGTGCCAGTAGTAGCGGGGTTAGATCACCCCTCCACTTT	CASSSGVRSPLHF	TRBJ1-6	.	TRBV19	.
TGTGCCAGCCACATCGGGCCCGATCCCAACGAGCAGTACTTC	CASHIGPDPNEQYF	TRBJ2-7	.	TRBV6-1	.
TGTGCCACCAGTGAGGGTAACACCGGGGAGCTGTTTTTT	CATSEGNTGELFF	TRBJ2-2	few	TRBV24-1	.
TGCGCCAGCAGCTACACTAGCGGGACATCCTACAATGAGCAGTTCTTC	CASSYTSGTSYNEQFF	TRBJ2-1	few	TRBV10-1	TRBD2
TGTGCCATCAGCGGGAACACTGAAGCTTTCTTT	CAISGNTEAFF	TRBJ1-1	few	TRBV10-3	.
TGCAGTGCTAGAGATCGGGGGATTTACTACGAGCAGTACTTC	CSARDRGIYYEQYF	TRBJ2-7	.	TRBV20-1	.
TGCAGCGTTAAACTAGCGGGAGGGCCCTACGAGCAGTACTTC	CSVKLAGGPYEQYF	TRBJ2-7	.	TRBV29-1	TRBD2
TGTGCCAGCAGCGGAGGGACCTACGAGCAGTACTTC	CASSGGTYEQYF	TRBJ2-7	.	TRBV7-6	.
TGCGCCAGCAGCTTGAGGGGAATCTATGGCTACACCTTC	CASSLRGIYGYTF	TRBJ1-2	.	TRBV5-1	.
TGTGCCAGCAGTTCGAGGACAGGGAGGTTCACTGAGCAGTTCTTC	CASSSRTGRFTEQFF	TRBJ2-1	many	TRBV12-3/TRBV12-4	TRBD1
TGTGCCAGCAGCTTAGATTTCGAGCAGTACTTC	CASSLDFEQYF	TRBJ2-7	many	TRBV11-2	.
TGTGCCAGCAGCTCCGGACTAGTTTCAGATACGCAGTATTTT	CASSSGLVSDTQYF	TRBJ2-3	few	TRBV11-3	TRBD2
TGTGCCAGCAGTGAAAGACGGGAAGCTTTCTTT	CASSERREAFF	TRBJ1-1	.	TRBV28	.
TGTGCCAGCAGTCCTGGGGCTAGCGGTGCCTACAATGAGCAGTTCTTC	CASSPGASGAYNEQFF	TRBJ2-1	many	TRBV27	TRBD2
TGTGCCACCAGCACCGATCTACAGGGTCAGGAAAAACTGTTTTTT	CATSTDLQGQEKLFF	TRBJ1-4	.	TRBV15	.
TGTGCCAGCAGTCCCGTTCTCACCGGGGAGCTGTTTTTT	CASSPVLTGELFF	TRBJ2-2	.	TRBV28	.
TGTGCCAGCAGTTTAGAATCGCTCCGACACGAGTACTTC	CASSLESLRHEYF	TRBJ2-7	.	TRBV27	.
TGTGCCAGCAGCCAAGCGGACGGCCACAATGAGCAGTTCTTC	CASSQADGHNEQFF	TRBJ2-1	once	TRBV14	.
TGTGCCAGCAGCTTAGGTCCAGATACGCAGTATTTT	CASSLGPDTQYF	TRBJ2-3	many	TRBV7-2	.
TGCAGTGCTAGAGATCGGCTCAGGGGGCAAGGCGAGCAGTACTTC	CSARDRLRGQGEQYF	TRBJ2-7	few	TRBV20-1	TRBD1
TGTGCCAGCAGAGTAGGCCCGAACACTGAAGCTTTCTTT	CASRVGPNTEAFF	TRBJ1-1	many	TRBV7-3	.
TGTGCCAGCAGCCTAGCGGGACAAGTAAACACCATATATTTT	CASSLAGQVNTIYF	TRBJ1-3	many	TRBV28	.
TGTGCCAGCAGTTTAACAGGGGGCTACGAGCAGTACTTC	CASSLTGGYEQYF	TRBJ2-7	many	TRBV12-3/TRBV12-4	TRBD1
TGCAGTGCTAGAGTCGGGAGCACTTACAATGAGCAGTTCTTC	CSARVGSTYNEQFF	TRBJ2-1	.	TRBV20-1	.
TGTGCCAGCTCACCACCACTAGCGGACAACTCCTACAATGAGCAGTTCTTC	CASSPPLADNSYNEQFF	TRBJ2-1	few	TRBV18	TRBD2